This T cell receptor beta chain is from a study of cytomegalovirus exposure and HLA in healthy donors. Looking at the study overall: An earlier analysis found 100 million or so unique TCR beta sequences from around 180 million T cells.

13 Jbeta primers and 60 Vbeta primers were used for the PCR. Original processing methods: In a later analysis, the count reached about 82 million unique TCR beta chains, with 9 million to 11 million shared. Clones were sequenced by immunoSEQ multiplex PCR, and TCRdb holds only the in-frame ones, with some missing. The DNA was the basis for D and trimming; V, J and clone size are from that table. The data hold around 120,000 clones, with 74% observed a single time. V lost 0 bases and J 4 bases, leaving 24 bases between the germline ends. CDR3 length: 19 residues. Study outcomes and limitations: According to the study, approximately 150 TCR beta chains were cytomegalovirus-associated. Accounts indicate the classifier identified cytomegalovirus status with strong specificity and sensitivity.

This clone was observed a few times. Its antigen is not identified. Sequencing was performed on PBMCs. J is TRBJ1-1 and V is TRBV6-7; maybe TRBD1 (5 bases). TRBV6-7 is given ORF status, its function remaining uncertain. This clonotype was sampled from a man in his forties or fifties in good health and CMV-seropositive. The CDR3 region is CASSYSSGRRGRWATEAFF. CDR3 sequence (DNA): TGTGCCAGCAGTTACTCGAGTGGGCGGAGGGGCAGGTGGGCCACTGAAGCTTTCTTT.